This T cell receptor beta chain was documented in a study of blood T cell repertoires in COVID-19. Study context: From T cells, B-cell-depleted T cells, or PBMCs came the material, which was cDNA or gDNA.

Generated by immunoSEQ multiplex PCR, the TCRdb table keeps only in-frame clones and is missing some. The data contain 290,000 or so clones, roughly 80% of them seen just once; the ten biggest clones take up roughly 5.3%. V was clipped by 5 bases and J by 0 bases, with 13 bases between them. Looked up from germline, CDR1 is KGHDR and CDR2 is SFDVKD. This CDR3 has 16 amino acids. Participants reported their clinical history, and cohort assignment relied on those reports. The TCR was taken from a man in his forties or fifties who had been exposed to COVID-19. Sequenced input: PBMCs or T cells enriched from blood (not recorded which). The chain carries TRBV24-1 and TRBJ2-1; D not resolved. CDR3 in amino acids: CATSGPLQSSYNEQFF. CDR3 coding DNA: TGTGCCACCAGTGGGCCGTTACAGAGCTCCTACAATGAGCAGTTCTTC.